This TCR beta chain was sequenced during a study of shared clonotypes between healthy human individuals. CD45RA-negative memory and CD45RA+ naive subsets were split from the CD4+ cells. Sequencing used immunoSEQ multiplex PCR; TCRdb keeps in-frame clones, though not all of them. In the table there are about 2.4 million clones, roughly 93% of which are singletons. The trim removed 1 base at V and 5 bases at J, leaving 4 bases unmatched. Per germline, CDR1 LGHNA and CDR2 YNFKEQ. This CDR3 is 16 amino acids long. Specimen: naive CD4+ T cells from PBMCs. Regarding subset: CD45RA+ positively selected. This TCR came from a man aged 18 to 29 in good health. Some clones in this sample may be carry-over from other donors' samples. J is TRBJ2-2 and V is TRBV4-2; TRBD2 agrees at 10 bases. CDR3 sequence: CASSQASGSETGELFF. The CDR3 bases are TGTGCCAGCAGCCAAGCTAGCGGGAGCGAGACCGGGGAGCTGTTTTTT.